Each of the 29 T cell receptor beta chains below was sequenced from the same sample in a study of early stage breast cancer tumors. Sequenced by immunoSEQ multiplex PCR; TCRdb stores in-frame clones only, minus some. The data hold 30,000 or so clones, with 60% to 80% observed a single time. Sequenced material: blood. These receptors were taken from a person in their 40s with breast cancer.

Only a few counts were recorded for this clone. The rearrangement joins TRBV5-1 to TRBJ2-7; TRBD2 agrees at 10 bases. The ends lost 6 bases at V and 0 bases at J; junction bases unmatched: 6. This CDR3 contains 15 residues. Germline assignment: CDR1 SGHRS and CDR2 YFSETQ. The CDR3 sequence: CASTGLAGDSYEQYF. DNA of the CDR3: TGCGCCAGCACGGGCCTAGCGGGAGACTCCTACGAGCAGTACTTC.

This chain links TRBV6-6 with TRBJ2-2; no clear D gene. Germline V gives CDR1 MNHNY, CDR2 SVGAGI (reference sequence). Trimming took 6 bases from V and 1 from J, leaving 9 bases between them. The CDR3 has 14 residues. Here the CDR3 reads CASSPPGNTGELFF. The CDR3 nucleotides are TGTGCCAGCAGCCCTCCAGGGAACACCGGGGAGCTGTTTTTT.

The chain employs TRBV18 and TRBJ1-1, with TRBD1 identical over 8 bases. The V gene end was trimmed by 3 bases and the J gene end by 7 bases; junction bases not matched to a gene: 13. CDR3 length: 16 residues. The V gene's germline CDR1 is KGHSH and CDR2 LQKENI. For the CDR3, the DNA is TGTGCCAGCTCACCCCAAAGTCAGGGGGCGCTTGTTGAAGCTTTCTTT. It encodes CASSPQSQGALVEAFF.

This clone has only a few counts. The chain recombines TRBV11-3 with TRBJ1-3; D is ambiguous. This CDR3 comprises 17 residues. Trimming took 1 base from V and 0 from J, leaving 13 bases between them. Germline V lookup: CDR1 SGHNT, CDR2 YENEEA. The CDR3: CASSLVPGWGSGNTIYF. CDR3 in DNA: TGTGCCAGCAGCTTAGTCCCTGGGTGGGGCTCTGGAAACACCATATATTTT. The whole variable domain, remainder taken from reference TRBV11-3 and TRBJ1-3, is EAGVVQSPRYKIIEKKQPVAFWCNPISGHNTLYWYLQNLGQGPELLIRYENEEAVDDSQLPKDRFSAERLKGVDSTLKIQPAELGDSAVYLCASSLVPGWGSGNTIYFGEGSWLTVV.

This chain joins TRBV29-1 and TRBJ2-7, with 10 bases matching TRBD2. Germline-derived CDR1 and CDR2 are SQVTM and ANQGSEA. The V gene end was trimmed by 7 bases and the J gene end by 5 bases; junction bases not matched to a gene: 8. The CDR3 consists of 13 residues. CDR3 in DNA: TGCAGCGCCGAGAGGACTAGCGGCGACGAGCAGTACTTC. This translates into CSAERTSGDEQYF.

The chain is built from TRBV6-6 and TRBJ2-1, with TRBD2 matching 9 bases. Germline V gene data show CDR1 as MNHNY and CDR2 as SVGAGI (reference sequence). The CDR3 has 15 amino acids. Trimming cost V 2 bases and J 6 bases; bases outside gene matches: 5. CDR3 DNA sequence: TGTGCCAGCAGTTACCAGGTAGCGGGAGTCAATGAGCAGTTCTTC. Translation gives CASSYQVAGVNEQFF.

This clone has a handful of counts. The chain links TRBV7-2 to TRBJ2-7; a weak D match, TRBD1 (6 bases). Germline V CDR1 and CDR2: SGHTA, FQGNSA. This CDR3 region has 13 residues. V was shortened by 3 bases and J by 7 bases, with 13 bases between the two germline ends. CDR3: CASSFYPRGEQYF. Written as DNA, the CDR3 is TGTGCCAGCAGCTTCTACCCAAGGGGGGAGCAGTACTTC.

The CDR3 loop reads CASSPGTGVTIYNEQFF. The CDR3 nucleotides read TGTGCCAGCTCACCGGGGACAGGGGTGACCATCTACAATGAGCAGTTCTTC. The chain joins TRBV18 to TRBJ2-1, with TRBD1 identical over 10 bases. CDR1 and CDR2 (germline): KGHSH, LQKENI. This CDR3 has 17 residues. Germline trimming cut 3 bases from V and 3 bases from J; bases unmatched to any gene: 8. Drawing the rest from reference TRBV18 and TRBJ2-1, the complete variable domain is NAGVMQNPRHLVRRRGQEARLRCSPMKGHSHVYWYRQLPEEGLKFMVYLQKENIIDESGMPKERFSAEFPKEGPSILRIQQVVRGDSAAYFCASSPGTGVTIYNEQFFGPGTRLTVL.

The chain is built from TRBV11-2 and TRBJ2-7; TRBD1 might be the D (6 bases). V was trimmed by 1 base and J by 3 bases, leaving 19 bases between them. The CDR3 has 17 amino acids. CDR1 and CDR2 (germline): SGHAT, FQNNGV. The DNA for the CDR3 is TGTGCCAGCAGCTTAGCCCCGGGACAAGGGGGATACTACGAGCAGTACTTC. As protein: CASSLAPGQGGYYEQYF.

This clone was observed once. The chain has TRBV29-1 and TRBJ1-3, with 10 nucleotides matching TRBD1. The germline V gene has CDR1 SQVTM and CDR2 ANQGSEA. The CDR3 totals 15 residues. V trimming: 4 bases; J trimming: 8 bases; junction bases outside the gene matches: 11. CDR3 in amino acids: CSVVYGTGEVDTIYF. In nucleotides, the CDR3 is TGCAGCGTTGTCTACGGGACAGGGGAAGTAGACACCATATATTTT.

This clone was seen a handful of times. The chain recombines TRBV7-9 with TRBJ1-1; 10 nucleotides match TRBD1. The V segment lost 5 bases and the J segment 5 bases; nucleotides outside the gene matches: 20. Germline V gene lookup returns CDR1 SEHNR and CDR2 FQNEAQ (reference sequence). The CDR3 length is 19 residues. The CDR3 coding sequence is TGTGCCAGCAGCCCTATGGGGCCAAGGGACAGGGGACCGGGGACTGAAGCTTTCTTT. Protein: CASSPMGPRDRGPGTEAFF.

In this sample, this clone is medium-sized (0.01 to 0.1%). This chain links TRBV19 with TRBJ1-3; maybe TRBD1 (6 bases). The CDR3 totals 15 residues. V was shortened by 6 bases and J by 2 bases, with 14 bases between the two germline ends. Germline CDR1 LNHDA, CDR2 SQIVND (reference sequence). The CDR3 DNA is TGTGCCAGTAGGAGTCCACAGGGAGCTGGAAACACCATATATTTT. Translating it yields CASRSPQGAGNTIYF. The whole variable domain, filled in from reference TRBV19 and TRBJ1-3, reads DGGITQSPKYLFRKEGQNVTLSCEQNLNHDAMYWYRQDPGQGLRLIYYSQIVNDFQKGDIAEGYSVSREKKESFPLTVTSAQKNPTAFYLCASRSPQGAGNTIYFGEGSWLTVV.

Here the CDR3 DNA reads TGTGCCAGTAGCCGTGAGGGGACTAGCGGGAAGGTCGAGACCCAGTACTTC. It specifies CASSREGTSGKVETQYF. This chain joins TRBV19 and TRBJ2-5, with 13 bases matching TRBD2. The CDR3 is made up of 17 amino acids. Germline assignment: CDR1 LNHDA and CDR2 SQIVND (reference sequence). J gave up 5 bases and V 6 bases, and 12 bases lay outside the gene matches. Full variable domain (outside the CDR3, taken from reference TRBV19 and TRBJ2-5): DGGITQSPKYLFRKEGQNVTLSCEQNLNHDAMYWYRQDPGQGLRLIYYSQIVNDFQKGDIAEGYSVSREKKESFPLTVTSAQKNPTAFYLCASSREGTSGKVETQYFGPGTRLLVL.

The J gene is TRBJ1-4, the V gene TRBV6-5; 7 bases are a match to TRBD1. After removal of 0 bases from V and 6 bases from J, the junction contained 7 bases not matched to a gene. The V gene's germline CDR1 is MNHEY and CDR2 SVGAGI. This CDR3 has 16 amino acids. The CDR3 here is CASSYSPDRRDEKLFF. The CDR3, as DNA: TGTGCCAGCAGTTACTCCCCGGACAGGCGGGATGAAAAACTGTTTTTT.

This clone has more than one count but fewer than ten. The chain carries TRBV27 and TRBJ1-5, with D perhaps matching TRBD1 (5 bases). Germline V lookup: CDR1 MNHEY, CDR2 SMNVEV (reference sequence). The CDR3 is 13 residues long. The V end was cut by 4 bases, the J end by 7 bases, with 11 bases between. The CDR3 DNA reads TGTGCCAGCAGTTCACAGGAGGACCAGCCCCAGCATTTT. It encodes CASSSQEDQPQHF.

V and J are TRBV28 and TRBJ1-5; D is uncertain. V gave up 4 bases and J gave up 0 bases, with 13 bases separating them. Germline CDR1 reads MDHEN; CDR2 reads SYDVKM. The CDR3 is made up of 16 amino acids. CDR3 loop: CASSSPEFYSNQPQHF. The CDR3 DNA follows: TGTGCCAGCAGTTCCCCCGAGTTTTATAGCAATCAGCCCCAGCATTTT. Complete variable domain (other parts from reference TRBV28 and TRBJ1-5): DVKVTQSSRYLVKRTGEKVFLECVQDMDHENMFWYRQDPGLGLRLIYFSYDVKMKEKGDIPEGYSVSREKKERFSLILESASTNQTSMYLCASSSPEFYSNQPQHFGDGTRLSIL.

The chain links TRBV7-2 to TRBJ2-2, with 9 bases aligning to TRBD2. Germline loops: CDR1 SGHTA, CDR2 FQGNSA. Losses at the gene ends were 5 bases for V and 7 bases for J; bases not matched to a gene: 8. CDR3 size: 15 residues. CDR3 bases: TGTGCCAGCAGCCAAACCGGGACTAGCATCGGGGAGCTGTTTTTT. Residues: CASSQTGTSIGELFF.

The chain recombines TRBV5-4 with TRBJ2-7; 7 nucleotides agree with TRBD2. The CDR3 sequence is 15 residues long. V trimming: 0 bases; J trimming: 2 bases; junction bases outside the gene matches: 5. Germline CDR1 and CDR2: SGHNT and YYREEE (reference sequence). CDR3 DNA: TGTGCCAGCAGCTTGGAAGCTAGCGGTGCCTACGAGCAGTACTTC. This codes for CASSLEASGAYEQYF.

The chain combines TRBV15 with TRBJ2-5; 12 positions match TRBD2. V was pared by 5 bases and J by 6 bases, with 7 bases of the junction left unmatched. This CDR3 is 15 amino acids long. CDR1 LNHNV and CDR2 YYDKDF come from the germline V gene (reference sequence). The CDR3 spells CATSPLAGGQKTQYF. DNA of the CDR3: TGTGCCACCAGCCCGCTAGCGGGAGGGCAAAAGACCCAGTACTTC.

The chain couples TRBV7-8 to TRBJ2-7; possible D gene TRBD2, 5 bases. Trimming pared 1 base from V and 0 bases from J, leaving 16 bases between. The CDR3 has 17 residues. The germline V gene encodes CDR1 SGHVS and CDR2 FQNEAQ. The CDR3 here is CASSLERRASTSYEQYF. The CDR3 coding sequence is TGTGCCAGCAGCTTAGAACGGCGGGCCTCTACCTCCTACGAGCAGTACTTC.

The chain joins TRBV6-6 to TRBJ2-5; the D gene is possibly TRBD1 (6 bases). The CDR3 consists of 16 residues. V was clipped by 3 bases and J by 2 bases, with 16 bases between them. CDR1 and CDR2 (germline): MNHNY, SVGAGI (reference sequence). In DNA, the CDR3 is TGTGCCAGCAGTTATAATGCTCCGGGACAACAAGAGACCCAGTACTTC. Translation: CASSYNAPGQQETQYF.

V is TRBV7-2 and J is TRBJ2-7, with no clear D. The ends were cut back, 2 bases at V and 1 base at J, with 12 bases in the middle. Looked up from germline, CDR1 is SGHTA and CDR2 is FQGNSA. The CDR3 covers 15 residues. The CDR3 DNA is TGTGCCAGCAGCTTACCGTTAGGCAGTTCCTACGAGCAGTACTTC. Translation: CASSLPLGSSYEQYF.

The rearrangement uses TRBV4-2 and TRBJ2-2; D might be TRBD2 (6 bases). The CDR3 covers 18 residues. The V gene lost 4 bases and the J gene lost 4 bases, with 22 bases spanning the gap. Germline CDR1 and CDR2: LGHNA and YNFKEQ. CDR3 sequence: CASSPGEEGQGPTGELFF. The CDR3 DNA reads TGTGCCAGCAGCCCCGGAGAGGAGGGGCAGGGTCCCACCGGGGAGCTGTTTTTT.

V and J are TRBV18 and TRBJ2-7, with D possibly matching TRBD1 (5 bases). The CDR3 has 12 amino acids. Trimming took 3 bases from V and 5 from J, leaving 8 bases between them. Germline V gives CDR1 KGHSH, CDR2 LQKENI. Written as DNA, the CDR3 is TGTGCCAGCTCACCGGTCAGGGACGAGCAGTACTTC. Its protein is CASSPVRDEQYF.

The rearrangement uses TRBV7-2 and TRBJ2-1, with D perhaps TRBD1 (6 bases). The CDR3 runs 16 residues. V dropped 6 bases and J dropped 7 bases, with 22 bases sitting between them. CDR1 and CDR2 (germline): SGHTA, FQGNSA. The DNA of the CDR3 is TGTGCCAGCAGACTTAGTATACAGGGCCTTCATAATGAGCAGTTCTTC. Its protein is CASRLSIQGLHNEQFF.

This clone was recorded only once. The chain uses TRBV19 and TRBJ2-5, with D perhaps TRBD1 (6 bases). The CDR3 consists of 14 residues. Trimming cost V 4 bases and J 4 bases, with 13 bases left between them. Per germline, CDR1 LNHDA and CDR2 SQIVND (reference sequence). The CDR3: CASSNPRGRETQYF. In DNA form, the CDR3 reads TGTGCCAGTAGTAACCCCAGGGGCCGAGAGACCCAGTACTTC.

The rearrangement links TRBV5-1 to TRBJ1-1; no reliable D call. Germline assignment: CDR1 SGHRS and CDR2 YFSETQ. V was cut by 2 bases and J by 4 bases, with 9 bases left in between. The CDR3 runs 13 residues. The CDR3 reads CASSFEGATEAFF. DNA for the CDR3: TGCGCCAGCAGCTTCGAGGGAGCCACTGAAGCTTTCTTT.

The chain links TRBV7-2 to TRBJ2-2; D gene unclear. Between the trimmed V and J ends, which lost 2 bases and 6 bases, there was a span of 4 bases. The CDR3 is made up of 12 amino acids. The V gene's germline CDR1 is SGHTA and CDR2 FQGNSA. The CDR3 sequence: CASSLLAGELFF. CDR3 in DNA: TGTGCCAGCAGCTTACTAGCCGGGGAGCTGTTTTTT.

The chain joins TRBV28 to TRBJ1-1; possibly TRBD1 for D (5 bases). Germline V gene lookup returns CDR1 MDHEN and CDR2 SYDVKM. This CDR3 has 13 residues. V was clipped by 9 bases and J by 0 bases, with 11 bases between them. As DNA, the CDR3 is TGTGCCAGTAAGGGGCGCATGAACACTGAAGCTTTCTTT. This encodes CASKGRMNTEAFF.